This T cell receptor (beta chain) was identified in a study of shared clonotypes between healthy human individuals. Study-level results: Enrolling few donors narrowed the genetic and exposure-history diversity that was represented.

V shed 3 bases and J shed 0 bases, with 7 bases lying between them. Germline CDR1 reads SGHVS; CDR2 reads FNYEAQ. The CDR3 covers 14 residues. CD45RO-negative CD8 cells positively selected for CCR7 made up the naive population, which excluded terminally differentiated effector memory CD45RA+ cells. All donors qualified as healthy HIV-negative adults and had experienced no recent acute infections or vaccinations. Assay: immunoSEQ multiplex PCR; the TCRdb copy retains only in-frame clones and omits some. The sample consists of about 700,000 clones, about 91% of them appearing once. As regards this clone: The antigen remains unidentified.

The genes are TRBV7-6 and TRBJ2-3; no firm D call. Material for sequencing was naive CD8+ T cells sorted from blood. The sequence derives from a man aged 25-45 years in good health. As DNA, the CDR3 is TGTGCCAGCAGCTTCGGCTATAGCACAGATACGCAGTATTTT. As protein: CASSFGYSTDTQYF.